The present T cell receptor beta chain was sequenced within a study of T cells after yellow fever vaccination. Study in general: Preparing low-cell-number fractions relied on SMART-Seq v4 Ultra Low Input.

Points from the study as a whole: FACS-sorted repertoires could contain abundant clonotypes contaminating from the bulk population. When the response was secondary, it was weaker but reached its peak faster, day 5 versus 15.

The 5'RACE template-switching step produced TCR cDNA and added a universal primer site and UMIs. TCRdb re-called the 5' RACE reads with MiXCR, one entry per CDR3 protein. The table records 300,000 to 450,000 distinct CDR3 sequences, 7% to 10% of them present only once. Comments on this clonotype: What it binds is unknown.

The CDR3 spans 15 residues. Germline values: CDR1 SGHVS, CDR2 FNYEAQ. V was pared by 5 bases and J by 0 bases, with 10 bases between. V and J are TRBV7-6 and TRBJ2-2, with D maybe TRBD2 (5 bases). This clonotype was sampled from a man younger than 30 who received the YFV17D yellow fever vaccine. The specimen comprised PBMCs, sampled roughly 46 days after the first yellow fever vaccination. The CDR3 reads CASSPGSSNTGELFF. In DNA form, the CDR3 reads TGTGCCAGCAGCCCGGGGTCTTCGAACACCGGGGAGCTGTTTTTT.